These 13 T cell receptor beta chains were sequenced from one sample in a study of control samples from healthy donors and cancer patients. TCRdb keeps only in-frame clones here, not all; method: immunoSEQ multiplex PCR. The sample consists of 57,000 or so clones, 90% of them appearing once. The source material was PBMCs. Every receptor here comes from a man between 60 and 75 years old with colorectal cancer.

The gene calls are TRBV9 and TRBJ2-7; D remains unclear. Per germline, CDR1 SGDLS and CDR2 YYNGEE. V was cut by 0 bases and J by 5 bases, with 9 bases left in between. The CDR3 has 13 residues. The CDR3, as DNA: TGTGCCAGCAGCGTAGGTCTAGGCGACGAGCAGTACTTC. It yields the protein CASSVGLGDEQYF.

The V call is TRBV6-5, the J call TRBJ1-4, with D possibly TRBD1 on 5 matching bases. CDR3 length equals 16 residues. V was trimmed by 0 bases and J by 7 bases, leaving 15 bases between them. Germline CDR1 reads MNHEY; CDR2 reads SVGAGI. CDR3 nucleotide sequence: TGTGCCAGCAGTTACTCGCTGGGGGTCGCCAGTGAAAAACTGTTTTTT. As protein: CASSYSLGVASEKLFF.

V gene TRBV3-1 (or the pseudogene TRBV3-2) combines with J gene TRBJ2-7; D gene uncertain. The CDR3 totals 14 residues. Germline CDR1 and CDR2: LGHDT and YNNKEL (reference sequence). Trimming stripped 4 bases from V and 7 bases from J, with 17 bases between. The chain's CDR3 is CASSRGYGSWEQYF. The CDR3 nucleotides are TGTGCCAGCAGCCGTGGATATGGATCTTGGGAGCAGTACTTC.

J is TRBJ2-2 and V is TRBV7-8, with 8 positions matching TRBD1. After removal of 1 base from V and 5 bases from J, the junction contained 9 bases not matched to a gene. This CDR3 contains 17 residues. Germline V gene sequence: CDR1 SGHVS, CDR2 FQNEAQ. CDR3 nucleotide sequence: TGTGCCAGCAGCTTAGGGACAGGGCCGGCGGGAACCGGGGAGCTGTTTTTT. This encodes CASSLGTGPAGTGELFF.

This chain connects TRBV6-5 to TRBJ1-4; D remains ambiguous. The CDR3 totals 12 residues. CDR1 and CDR2 from the germline V gene are MNHEY and SVGAGI. Trimming cost V 7 bases and J 14 bases, with 17 bases left between them. This CDR3 is CASTSDESPLFF. Here the CDR3 DNA reads TGTGCCAGCACTTCTGACGAATCCCCCCTGTTTTTT.

This clone has just one count. The rearrangement uses TRBV7-3 and TRBJ1-1, with TRBD1 identical over 9 bases. V shed 2 bases and J 5 bases; nucleotides not matched to a gene: 0. Per the germline V gene, CDR1 is SGHTA and CDR2 is FQGTGA. The CDR3 has 13 residues. CDR3 loop: CASSLDRGTEAFF. As DNA, the CDR3 is TGTGCCAGCAGCTTAGACAGGGGGACTGAAGCTTTCTTT.

CDR3 region: CASSQDVQYEQYF. The CDR3 region has the DNA TGCGCCAGCAGCCAAGATGTCCAGTACGAGCAGTACTTC. The chain couples TRBV4-1 to TRBJ2-7; no clear D. Looked up from germline, CDR1 is MGHRA and CDR2 is YSYEKL. CDR3 size: 13 residues. The V end lost 0 bases, the J end lost 4 bases, and 7 bases lay between the germline ends.

This clone was observed once. This sequence joins TRBV2 and TRBJ2-7, with a possible D match to TRBD2 (6 bases). The CDR3 is 16 residues long. CDR1 and CDR2 from the germline V gene are SNHLY and FYNNEI. Trimming removed 2 bases at V and 6 bases at J, with 20 bases between. CDR3 amino acids: CASSERETPRLGEQYF. The DNA of the CDR3 is TGTGCCAGCAGTGAACGGGAGACCCCTCGCCTGGGCGAGCAGTACTTC.

The CDR3 region has the DNA TGTGCCAGCAGCTTGGTCTTGGACAGCACAGATACGCAGTATTTT. As protein: CASSLVLDSTDTQYF. The chain is built from TRBV5-8 and TRBJ2-3; D gene ambiguous. The germline V and J ends were trimmed by 0 bases and 0 bases, with 8 bases remaining between them. In germline, CDR1 is SGHTS, CDR2 YDEGEE. This CDR3 has 15 amino acids.

On this clone: Other DNA sequences of this sample code for an identical CDR3. The chain combines TRBV10-3 with TRBJ2-5; 9 positions match TRBD2. This CDR3 contains 16 residues. Germline V gives CDR1 ENHRY, CDR2 SYGVKD. J was trimmed by 5 bases and V by 7 bases; bases with no gene match: 14. The CDR3 nucleotides are TGTGCCATCAAAGGGGGACTAGCCGGCACGGGGGAGACCCAGTACTTC. It encodes CAIKGGLAGTGETQYF.

V usage is TRBV6-5 and J usage is TRBJ2-3; 13 bases map to TRBD2. With 7 bases clipped from V and 7 bases from J, the junction kept 8 bases outside the gene matches. This CDR3 comprises 15 residues. Per the germline V gene, CDR1 is MNHEY and CDR2 is SVGAGI. CDR3 DNA sequence: TGTGCCAGCAAAACCGGGACTAGCGGGAAAAATACGCAGTATTTT. This encodes CASKTGTSGKNTQYF.

J is TRBJ1-2 and V is TRBV27; D is unclear. The CDR3 runs to 15 residues. Between the trimmed V and J ends, which lost 5 bases and 3 bases, there was a span of 16 bases. Germline values: CDR1 MNHEY, CDR2 SMNVEV (reference sequence). DNA for the CDR3: TGTGCCAGCAGTCCCGGCATCAGGAAAGACTATGGCTACACCTTC. This codes for CASSPGIRKDYGYTF.

The chain carries TRBV2 and TRBJ1-5; D remains unclear. V lost 1 base to trimming and J lost 9 bases, with 7 bases between them. This CDR3 has 12 residues. CDR1 SNHLY and CDR2 FYNNEI come from the germline V gene. The CDR3 DNA sequence: TGTGCCAGCAGTGAAGGGCGGATGCCCCAGCATTTT. It encodes CASSEGRMPQHF.